What follows are 2 T cell receptor beta chains derived from one specimen sequenced in a study of T cells after yellow fever vaccination. Each CDR3 protein is one row after TCRdb ran MiXCR on the 5' RACE reads. The repertoire holds about 73,000 distinct CDR3 sequences, with just under 8% as singletons. Specimen: CD8+ T cells sorted from PBMCs, collected on the day of the yellow fever booster vaccination. These receptors were taken from a man aged 25 to 45 who received the YFV17D yellow fever vaccine.

This chain uses TRBV7-9 with TRBJ2-1, with D perhaps TRBD1 or TRBD2 (6 bases each). The germline gives CDR1 SEHNR, CDR2 FQNEAQ (reference sequence). CDR3 length equals 14 residues. V dropped 5 bases and J dropped 8 bases, with 16 bases sitting between them. CDR3 loop: CASSPNFRGDEQFF. CDR3 coding DNA: TGTGCCAGCAGCCCAAACTTTAGGGGGGATGAGCAGTTCTTC.

V usage is TRBV6-5 and J usage is TRBJ1-5; TRBD1 matches at 8 bases. V shed 4 bases and J 4 bases; nucleotides not matched to a gene: 12. Per the germline V gene, CDR1 is MNHEY and CDR2 is SVGAGI. This CDR3 is 17 amino acids long. CDR3: CASSSPKDRGGNQPQHF. The CDR3, as DNA: TGTGCCAGCAGTTCGCCCAAAGACAGGGGCGGTAATCAGCCCCAGCATTTT.